The clone carrying this TCR beta chain was seen ten or more times. The data are from a study of response to subunit inactivated influenza vaccine. TCRdb re-called the RT-PCR reads through MiXCR, storing one row per CDR3 protein. The repertoire has about half a million distinct CDR3 sequences, about 8% of them found once; the top ten carry under 15%. Germline V gene lookup returns CDR1 SGHRS and CDR2 YFSETQ. The CDR3 runs 15 residues. V was trimmed by 4 bases and J by 5 bases, leaving 19 bases between them. The gene calls are TRBV5-1 and TRBJ2-7; tentatively, D is TRBD1 or TRBD2 (5 bases each). Sequencing was performed on PBMCs from blood, taken less than 30 months after vaccination. This receptor was identified in a man aged 50-75 years who received an inactivated influenza vaccine. CDR3 DNA sequence: TGCGCCAGCAGCCGGATCAGGGTCGGGACCGACGAGCAGTACTTC. Protein product: CASSRIRVGTDEQYF.